This TCR beta chain came from a study of shared clonotypes between healthy human individuals. About the study: Aged between 18 and 49, the donors were a couple of women and a few men.

Among the unsorted PBMC samples, replicate PCRs used 300 ng DNA, approximately 30,000 T cell genomes. Profiled with immunoSEQ multiplex PCR; TCRdb holds only in-frame clones, not every one. The sample lists about half a million clones; roughly 83% were seen once. The donors, all of them Caucasian adults, lived in Nashville, Tennessee. This clone was counted many times. The clonotype originates from a woman between 40 and 50 years old in good health. Some clones in this sample may be carry-over from other donors' samples. Specimen: PBMCs.

The CDR3 DNA is TGTGCCAGCAGCTTATTACAGGGGGCTGGGACTGAAGCTTTCTTT. Amino acids: CASSLLQGAGTEAFF. V is TRBV5-6 and J is TRBJ1-1; TRBD1 matches 9 bases. Germline lookup yields CDR1 SGHDT and CDR2 YYEEEE. The V segment lost 2 bases and the J segment 5 bases; nucleotides outside the gene matches: 7. The CDR3 spans 15 residues.